The clone carrying this TCR beta chain was seen only a few times. Next came a second PCR, run for about 6 to 11 cycles, which used a sample-barcoded 5' primer along with a J-beta primer mix. TCRdb re-analysed the 5' RACE reads in MiXCR, keeping a single row per CDR3 protein. The sample records under 850,000 distinct CDR3 sequences, under 40% being singletons. Every sample yielded at least 6.5 million isolated PBMCs. These data are taken from a study of blood T cells in healthy people across ages. Study information: Template switching captured about one barcoded beta molecule per two T cells.

CDR1 is SGHTA and CDR2 is FQGNSA in the germline V gene. The V and J ends lost 1 base and 2 bases respectively, with 8 bases between them. The CDR3 runs 14 residues. V and J are TRBV7-2 and TRBJ2-5; D uncertain. Sequenced material: blood. The clonotype was recovered from a man aged 18 to 30 in good health. The CDR3 bases are TGTGCCAGCAGCTTAGGAGTGATACAAGAGACCCAGTACTTC. Translated: CASSLGVIQETQYF.